This TCR beta chain appears in the sequencing data of a study of cytotoxic CD8 clonotypes in ibrutinib-treated CLL. Study-wide results and caveats: Clonotypes that were public were uncommon, and they contracted or stayed stable on treatment.

TCR beta libraries used 1.5 to 2 micrograms of DNA from cryopreserved PBMCs. Only in-frame clones appear in the TCRdb table, and some are missing; sequencing was by immunoSEQ multiplex PCR. The sample gives tens of thousands of clones, about 86% of which show up once; under 6% is in the top ten. With respect to this clone: Its cognate antigen is unknown.

The CDR3 sequence is 18 residues long. Trimming took 5 bases from V and 8 from J; bases not matched to a gene: 19. CDR1 is SGHTA and CDR2 is FQGNSA in the germline V gene. V is TRBV7-2 and J is TRBJ2-3; TRBD1 matches 10 bases. This sequence originates from a human donor with chronic lymphocytic leukemia. Sequences were derived from PBMCs, sampled before ibrutinib treatment. The CDR3 region has the DNA TGTGCCAGCAGCCAACTCTATTCCGGGACAGGGGATAGGGCTACGCAGTATTTT. Translating gives CASSQLYSGTGDRATQYF.